This T cell receptor beta chain stems from a study of radiotherapy plus CTLA-4 blockade in lung cancer. The ends lost 10 bases at V and 7 bases at J; junction bases unmatched: 9. This CDR3 has 12 residues. Germline V gene lookup returns CDR1 ENHRY and CDR2 SYGVKD. Only in-frame clones appear in the TCRdb table, and some are missing; sequencing was by immunoSEQ multiplex PCR. The sample carries fewer than 45,000 clones, roughly 72% recorded once. The source is a human donor with non-small cell lung cancer who had stable disease on radiotherapy plus ipilimumab. The J gene is TRBJ1-2, the V gene TRBV10-3, with 7 bases identical to TRBD1. Sequenced here: peripheral blood, sampled from a patient treated with radiotherapy plus ipilimumab. In DNA, the CDR3 is TGTGCCACCGGCTCAGGGGACAGTGGCTACACCTTC. Translation gives CATGSGDSGYTF.